The clone carrying this TCR beta chain has at least ten counts. Antigen: not known. The sample originates from a study of T cell repertoires in cytomegalovirus infection. Study as a whole: In public TCR beta signatures, there were indications of both CMV infection and matching HLA type. Regarding the study as a whole: Carriers of CMV plus the relevant HLA were identified by cumulative public TCR beta family frequency. What dominated the ex vivo response were HLA-C-restricted CMV-specific TCR beta clonotypes.

TCRdb redid the calling of the reads with MiXCR, one entry per CDR3 protein. The sample holds fewer than 350,000 distinct CDR3 sequences, around 9.5% seen once. Trimming stripped 4 bases from V and 3 bases from J, with 4 bases between. CDR3 length: 11 residues. J is TRBJ2-7 and V is TRBV12-3 or TRBV12-4; D gene unclear. The origin of this receptor is a human donor in good health (CMV status not recorded). Some clones in this sample may be carry-over from other donors' samples. The sample was PBMCs. The CDR3 is CASSSFYEQYF. The CDR3 DNA is TGTGCCAGCAGTTCATTCTACGAGCAGTACTTC.